A single sample gave rise to the 6 T cell receptor beta chains below, sequenced in a study of blood T cells in healthy people across ages. Then a second PCR, running about 6 to 12 cycles, was carried out with a sample-barcoded 5' primer and a J-beta primer mix. In TCRdb, the 5' RACE reads were re-called with MiXCR into one record per CDR3 protein. The sample has about 1,800,000 distinct CDR3 sequences; 28% are singletons. Sequenced material: blood. The origin of the receptors is a woman aged 25 to 39 in good health.

The chain uses TRBV7-9 and TRBJ2-1; D not resolved. The V gene lost 1 base and the J gene lost 11 bases, with 9 bases spanning the gap. CDR1 is SEHNR, CDR2 FQNEAQ, per germline (reference sequence). This CDR3 is 12 amino acids long. For the CDR3, the DNA is TGTGCCAGCAGCTTAGACGTCCGGCAGCAGTTCTTC. It codes for CASSLDVRQQFF. Complete variable domain (other parts from reference TRBV7-9 and TRBJ2-1): DTGVSQNPRHKITKRGQNVTFRCDPISEHNRLYWYRQTLGQGPEFLTYFQNEAQLEKSRLLSDRFSAERPKGSFSTLEIQRTEQGDSAMYLCASSLDVRQQFFGPGTRLTVL.

The rearrangement links TRBV29-1 to TRBJ2-7; 8 bases are a match to TRBD1. Per the germline V gene, CDR1 is SQVTM and CDR2 is ANQGSEA. The CDR3 is made up of 13 amino acids. V was clipped by 7 bases and J by 5 bases; unmatched bases: 10. CDR3 loop: CSAAGGIQDEQYF. In nucleotides, the CDR3 is TGCAGCGCGGCAGGGGGCATTCAGGACGAGCAGTACTTC.

V and J are TRBV27 and TRBJ2-3; D possibly corresponds to TRBD1 (5 bases). This CDR3 has 16 residues. Trimming removed 2 bases from V and 2 bases from J, with 14 bases in between. CDR1 is MNHEY, CDR2 SMNVEV, per germline (reference sequence). CDR3 nucleotide sequence: TGTGCCAGCAGTTTAATCGCAGGGAACCCCACAGATACGCAGTATTTT. It yields the protein CASSLIAGNPTDTQYF.

The rearrangement links TRBV20-1 to TRBJ2-5; TRBD2 is a possible D gene (6 bases). This CDR3 comprises 13 residues. Per the germline V gene, CDR1 is DFQATT and CDR2 is SNEGSKA (reference sequence). V was trimmed by 3 bases and J by 2 bases, leaving 10 bases between them. The CDR3 loop is CSASISGQETQYF. The DNA for the CDR3 is TGCAGTGCTAGTATTAGCGGACAAGAGACCCAGTACTTC.

The genes are TRBV5-1 and TRBJ2-7; 8 bases match TRBD2. The V and J ends lost 2 bases and 6 bases, in that order; junction bases with no gene match: 10. This CDR3 comprises 15 residues. The germline V gene encodes CDR1 SGHRS and CDR2 YFSETQ. The CDR3 loop is CASSFATSVGSEQYF. The CDR3 DNA sequence: TGCGCCAGCAGCTTTGCGACTAGCGTCGGAAGCGAGCAGTACTTC.

Many counts were recorded for this clonotype. J is TRBJ2-7 and V is TRBV2; possible D gene TRBD2, 5 bases. Trimming left V 7 bases short and J 2 bases short, with 15 bases between. The germline V gene encodes CDR1 SNHLY and CDR2 FYNNEI. This CDR3 spans 14 amino acids. The chain's CDR3 is CASTRPDGAYEQYF. The CDR3 nucleotides read TGTGCCAGCACCAGGCCCGACGGGGCCTACGAGCAGTACTTC.